This T cell receptor beta chain stems from a study of shared clonotypes between healthy human individuals (dated by TCRdb to about 2020). In the study overall: The cohort comprised two women and a few men aged 18 to 49 years. For each donor, CD4 naive and CD4 memory were each run on three plates, CD8 naive on two plates, and CD8 memory on one plate. Blood TCR repertoires of roughly five healthy adults were deeply sequenced to estimate repertoire size and the extent of clonotype sharing between individuals. Libraries were prepared and TCR repertoires were sequenced by different laboratories using diverse techniques, in order to increase sequencing depth and limit assay-specific biases. Between about 0.8 and 9 billion PBMCs per donor were obtained by leukapheresis. The full study reports these points: Because the study included a small number of donors, the genetic and exposure-history diversity represented was limited. Estimated clonotype richness was generally larger for naive than for memory subsets. Sampling was restricted to blood, and TCR repertoires in tissue are likely to differ from TCR repertoires in blood. Higher generation probabilities were observed for clonotypes shared by all four sorted-subset donors than for non-shared clonotypes. Incomplete sequencing was indicated by rarefaction of sorted-subset datasets, despite the large sequencing depth. Pairwise subsampling led to the expectation that sequencing depth would affect the degree of clonotype sharing among donors. About 5% of naive CD4, roughly 3.6% of naive CD8, 2.3% of memory CD4, and less than 0.45% of memory CD8 clonotypes were shared across several donors.

CDR3 length: 14 amino acids, cysteine to phenylalanine. The entry retains the CDR3 DNA only, 42 bases that are in frame from base 1. CDR1 and CDR2 are drawn from the germline V gene (reference sequence): LNHDA, SQIVND. Trimmed from V: 7 bases; trimmed from J: 7 bases; junction bases lacking a gene match: 6. This clone was recorded only once. Its binding antigen is unknown. It has no much larger one-base neighbor in the sample; base qualities were not kept. Donors were healthy HIV-negative adults with no recently reported acute infections or vaccinations. Only Caucasian adults living in Nashville, Tennessee, USA were represented among the donors. CD4+ T cells were enriched by magnetic negative selection; naive cells were then positively selected on CD45RA, and the negative fraction formed the memory subset. Blood was obtained by leukapheresis, after which PBMCs were separated by Ficoll-Histopaque density gradient centrifugation and cryopreserved in liquid nitrogen vapor phase. Analytical flow cytometry was used to check the purity and quantity of each magnetically sorted T cell population. Genomic DNA was isolated from each sorted fraction and quantified by UV absorbance on a Nanodrop 2000c.

TCR CDR3 regions were amplified from genomic DNA by multiplex PCR using the deep immunoSEQ assay. Extracted genomic DNA from each cell subset was distributed evenly across all wells of several immunoSEQ 96-well plates, and each plate was treated as a replicate. Each replicate PCR for sorted subsets received about 200 ng genomic DNA, equal to about 30,000 T cell genomes. Purified libraries were measured with a Qubit 3.0 fluorometer, size-checked on a Bioanalyzer 2100, and measured again with the KAPA Library Quantification kit. Every immunoSEQ 96-well plate was sequenced on a separate single-read 150-cycle Illumina NextSeq 550 flow cell. In the authors' own workflow: The immunoSEQ output contained only junctional sequences without quality scores, so filtering could not match that applied to full-length reads. To assign V/J genes and CDR3, sequences were annotated against IMGT germline references using PyIR, a Python wrapper for IgBLAST v1.9. Any read was removed if the V/J assignment was weak (E-value above 1e-6), the CDR3 was missing, or the read contained stop codons, out-of-frame junctions, or ambiguous translated residues. V3J clonotypes were defined as sequences sharing the same inferred V gene, J gene, and CDR3 amino acid sequence. Percentage overlap between repertoires was computed as shared unique clonotypes divided by the size of the smaller repertoire. RTK rarefaction, the Chao1 estimator, and Recon v2.1 estimates of unobserved clonotypes were used to assess repertoire richness. For all TCRbeta clonotypes obtained by the gDNA method from several donors, generation probabilities were computed with OLGA. Sourced from immuneACCESS, this table was stored by TCRdb with only in-frame sequences that have V and J called. A share of the clones is absent; for the studies checked, an unresolved V gene accounts for under half, and the remainder has no known explanation. The V and J calls and clone size are taken from that table; D and trimming were inferred from the DNA. The sample table lists roughly 2.6 million clones, more than 90% of them with a count of one. The leading ten clones occupy over 0.12% of the sample.

The source of this sequence is a man younger than 30 in good health. Material: naive CD4+ T cells sorted from blood. According to the study, the label for this sample's cell subset or site signals: CD45RA+ positively selected. Recombination linked TRBV19 to TRBJ2-1; 11 central nucleotides agree with TRBD2. The DNA sequence is given as TGTGCCAGTACGGGACTAGCGGTCCCTAATGAGCAGTTCTTC. It specifies CASTGLAVPNEQFF.